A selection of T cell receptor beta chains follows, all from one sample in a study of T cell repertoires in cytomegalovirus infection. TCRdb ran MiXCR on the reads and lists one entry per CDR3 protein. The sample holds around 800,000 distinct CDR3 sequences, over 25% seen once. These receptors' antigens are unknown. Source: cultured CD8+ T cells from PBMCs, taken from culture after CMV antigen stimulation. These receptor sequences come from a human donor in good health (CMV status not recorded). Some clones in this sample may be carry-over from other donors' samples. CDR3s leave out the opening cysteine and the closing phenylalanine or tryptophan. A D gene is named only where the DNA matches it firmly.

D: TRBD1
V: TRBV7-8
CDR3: ASSRGDRSSYEQY

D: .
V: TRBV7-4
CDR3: VSSLVTHTEAF

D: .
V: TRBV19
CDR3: ASSIRLPSYNEQF

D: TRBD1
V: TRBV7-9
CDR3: ASSHWTGNTEAF

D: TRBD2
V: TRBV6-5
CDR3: ASSYSSGGFNEQF

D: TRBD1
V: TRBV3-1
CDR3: ASSQEGSRTGLQETQY

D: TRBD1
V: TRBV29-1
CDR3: SAPSKTGNGYT

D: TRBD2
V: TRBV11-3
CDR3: ASSLGTSGAFQETQY

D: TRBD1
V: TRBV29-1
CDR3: SVVGQTYEQY

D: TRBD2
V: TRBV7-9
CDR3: ASSPLAGKGTDTQY

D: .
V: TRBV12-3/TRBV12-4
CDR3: ASSYGRLEQF

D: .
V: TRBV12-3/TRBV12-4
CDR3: ASSPPNANTGELF

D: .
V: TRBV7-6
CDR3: ASSFAGAYTEAF

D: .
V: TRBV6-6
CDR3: ASSVGGKDGNTIY

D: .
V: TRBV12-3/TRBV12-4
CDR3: ASSLAGGFQETQY

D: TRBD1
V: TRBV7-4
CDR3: ASSRDRGLIYDYT

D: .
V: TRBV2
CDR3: AIRGGLRTDTQY

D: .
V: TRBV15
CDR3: ATRGGAPTYEQY

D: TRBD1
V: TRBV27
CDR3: ASSRGTGTGELF

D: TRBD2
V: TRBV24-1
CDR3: ATSDASGGANTGELF

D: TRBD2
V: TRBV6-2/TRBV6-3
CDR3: ASSLETSGGAPPPY

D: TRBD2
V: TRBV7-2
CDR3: ASSFLAGHSTDTQY